The 6 T cell receptor beta chains below come from one sample, sequenced in a study of cytomegalovirus exposure and HLA in healthy donors (TCRdb year 2017). Libraries were built with the immunoSEQ multiplex PCR assay. The multiplex PCR relied on a mix of 60 forward primers for TCR Vbeta segments and 13 reverse primers for TCR Jbeta segments. TCRdb took over this immuneACCESS table, retaining in-frame rearrangements with V and J assigned. Such tables are incomplete; in checked studies, under half of the missing clones stem from an unresolved V gene, and the remainder is unexplained. This sample lists roughly 120,000 clones; approximately 80% were detected once. The top ten constitute around 3.6% of the sample. Material: PBMCs. These receptors were collected from a middle-aged man in good health and CMV-seronegative.

This clone was seen only a few times. The rearrangement uses TRBV27 and TRBJ2-5, with TRBD1 identical over 11 bases. The CDR3 contains 14 residues. The trim removed 5 bases at V and 9 bases at J, leaving 8 bases unmatched. The germline gives CDR1 MNHEY, CDR2 SMNVEV (reference sequence). The CDR3 reads CASSRDRGSFAQYF. The CDR3 bases are TGTGCCAGCAGTCGGGACAGGGGGTCGTTCGCCCAGTACTTC.

The V gene is TRBV10-3, the J gene TRBJ2-5; 11 bases match TRBD2. CDR3 length: 16 amino acids. The ends lost 4 bases at V and 3 bases at J; junction bases unmatched: 7. Germline V gene lookup returns CDR1 ENHRY and CDR2 SYGVKD. The CDR3 DNA is TGTGCCATCAGTGCTAACCCGGGACTAGCGGAAGAGACCCAGTACTTC. Amino acids: CAISANPGLAEETQYF.

V is TRBV19 and J is TRBJ1-5, with 7 bases identical to TRBD1. Germline CDR1 reads LNHDA; CDR2 reads SQIVND (reference sequence). The CDR3 spans 13 residues. V trimming: 5 bases; J trimming: 4 bases; junction bases outside the gene matches: 2. The CDR3 sequence is CASSVQGNQPQHF. DNA for the CDR3: TGTGCCAGTAGTGTACAGGGGAATCAGCCCCAGCATTTT.

Here the CDR3 reads CASSPYSGNTIYF. The CDR3 DNA is TGTGCCAGCAGCCCCTACTCTGGAAACACCATATATTTT. V usage is TRBV6-5 and J usage is TRBJ1-3, with unresolved D. The CDR3 sequence is 13 residues long. Germline CDR1 and CDR2: MNHEY and SVGAGI. V lost 6 bases, J lost 0 bases, and 6 bases lay in between.

This chain links TRBV27 with TRBJ1-2; 7 bases align to TRBD1. CDR1 and CDR2 (germline): MNHEY, SMNVEV (reference sequence). J lost 7 bases, V lost 7 bases, and 15 bases had no gene match. CDR3 size: 15 residues. The CDR3 loop is CASTQRKGAISGYTF. The CDR3 coding sequence is TGTGCCAGCACACAGAGAAAGGGGGCTATATCTGGCTACACCTTC.

Note on this clone: Other DNA sequences in the same sample also yield this CDR3. The chain carries TRBV18 and TRBJ1-1; 10 nucleotides align to TRBD1. The CDR3 covers 14 residues. CDR1 is KGHSH and CDR2 is LQKENI in the germline V gene. The junction had 0 bases not matched to a gene; V was cut back by 5 bases and J by 0 bases. CDR3 region: CASSGQGVNTEAFF. As DNA, the CDR3 is TGTGCCAGCTCAGGACAGGGGGTGAACACTGAAGCTTTCTTT.